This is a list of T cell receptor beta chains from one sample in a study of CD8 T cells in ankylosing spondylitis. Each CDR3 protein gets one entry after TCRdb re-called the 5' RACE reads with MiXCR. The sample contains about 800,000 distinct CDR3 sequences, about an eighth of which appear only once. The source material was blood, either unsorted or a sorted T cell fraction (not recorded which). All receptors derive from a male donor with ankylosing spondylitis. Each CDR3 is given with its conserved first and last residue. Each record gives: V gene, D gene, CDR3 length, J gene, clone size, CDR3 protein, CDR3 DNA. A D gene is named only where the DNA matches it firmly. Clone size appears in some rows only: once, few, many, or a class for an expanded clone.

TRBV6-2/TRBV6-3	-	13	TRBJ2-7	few	CASSYDHFYEQYF	TGTGCCAGCAGTTACGATCACTTCTACGAGCAGTACTTC
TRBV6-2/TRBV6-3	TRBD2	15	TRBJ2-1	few	CASSYLWGGYNEQFF	TGTGCCAGCAGTTACCTTTGGGGGGGCTACAATGAGCAGTTCTTC
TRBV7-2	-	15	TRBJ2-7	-	CASSPARGGSYEQYF	TGTGCCAGCAGCCCTGCCAGGGGGGGATCCTACGAGCAGTACTTC
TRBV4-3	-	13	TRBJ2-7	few	CASSQVRISKQYF	TGCGCCAGCAGCCAAGTCAGGATCTCAAAGCAGTACTTC
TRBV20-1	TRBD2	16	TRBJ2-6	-	CSADPSGSSGANVLTF	TGCAGTGCGGACCCTAGCGGGAGTTCTGGGGCCAACGTCCTGACTTTC
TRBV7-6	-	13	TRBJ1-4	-	CATQAGSNEKLFF	TGTGCCACCCAAGCTGGTAGTAATGAAAAACTGTTTTTT
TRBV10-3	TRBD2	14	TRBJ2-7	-	CAISLTSGPYEQYF	TGTGCCATCAGCTTGACTAGCGGACCATACGAGCAGTACTTC
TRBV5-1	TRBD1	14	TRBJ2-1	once	CASSLTGGTYEQFF	TGCGCCAGCAGCCTTACAGGGGGCACGTATGAGCAGTTCTTC
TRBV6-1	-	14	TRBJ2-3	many	CASSRTGSKDTQYF	TGTGCCAGCTCACGAACGGGGAGTAAAGATACGCAGTATTTT
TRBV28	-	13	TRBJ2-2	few	CASSLWAAGELFF	TGTGCCAGCAGTTTATGGGCCGCCGGGGAGCTGTTTTTT
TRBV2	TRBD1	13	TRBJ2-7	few	CASRNDRATEQYF	TGTGCCAGCAGAAACGACAGGGCTACCGAGCAGTACTTC
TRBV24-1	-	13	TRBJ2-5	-	CATSDLARGTQYF	TGTGCCACCAGTGATCTAGCTCGGGGGACCCAGTACTTC
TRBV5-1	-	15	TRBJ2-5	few	CASSLDQRDQETQYF	TGCGCCAGCAGCTTGGACCAGCGGGACCAAGAGACCCAGTACTTC
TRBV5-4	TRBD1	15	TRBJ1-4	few	CASSLETGEKEKLFF	TGTGCCAGCAGCTTGGAGACAGGGGAAAAGGAAAAACTGTTTTTT
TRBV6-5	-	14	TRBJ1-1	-	CASSYSRGRTEAFF	TGTGCCAGCAGTTACTCTCGGGGAAGGACTGAAGCTTTCTTT
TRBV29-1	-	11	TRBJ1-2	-	CSVTQGYGYTF	TGCAGCGTCACACAGGGATATGGCTACACCTTC
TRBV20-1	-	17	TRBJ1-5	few	CSAREVPRYGGNQPQHF	TGCAGTGCTAGAGAGGTGCCAAGGTATGGGGGAAATCAGCCCCAGCATTTT
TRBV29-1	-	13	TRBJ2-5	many	CSVEQGGRETQYF	TGCAGCGTTGAACAGGGGGGGCGGGAGACCCAGTACTTC